This TCR beta chain was retrieved from a study of cytomegalovirus exposure and HLA in healthy donors. Study-wide results and caveats: According to a later analysis, most TCR beta chains associated with CMV appeared HLA-restricted. TRBV6-2, TRBV6-3 and some other V segments were excluded as indistinguishable. A list of 164 TCR beta chains associated with cytomegalovirus was given. A later analysis linked a missense DCLRE1C variant to TCR beta V- and J-gene trimming.

V shed 6 bases and J shed 4 bases, with 16 bases lying between them. Germline assignment: CDR1 MDHEN and CDR2 SYDVKM. CDR3 length: 15 amino acids. The PCR contained 60 Vbeta and 13 Jbeta primers. TCRdb keeps only in-frame clones here, not all; method: immunoSEQ multiplex PCR. The sample carries roughly 100,000 clones, approximately 60% recorded once. Comment on this clone: The antigen is undetermined.

The TCR originated in a boy between 10 and 17 years old in good health and CMV-seropositive. The chain links TRBV28 to TRBJ1-5; D might be TRBD1 (6 bases). Sequences were obtained from PBMCs. The CDR3 here is CASRLRDTGNQPQHF. CDR3 sequence (DNA): TGTGCCAGCAGACTCCGAGACACAGGGAATCAGCCCCAGCATTTT. The entire variable domain, with the rest obtained from reference TRBV28 and TRBJ1-5, is as follows: DVKVTQSSRYLVKRTGEKVFLECVQDMDHENMFWYRQDPGLGLRLIYFSYDVKMKEKGDIPEGYSVSREKKERFSLILESASTNQTSMYLCASRLRDTGNQPQHFGDGTRLSIL.